This T cell receptor beta chain is drawn from a study of identical twins. The study, taken as a whole, reports: Alpha sequences out of frame and shared by twins had excess low generation probability.

Carrying unique molecular identifiers, the cDNA also gained a universal primer site through template switching. One entry per CDR3 protein results from TCRdb running MiXCR on the 5' RACE reads. This table has hundreds of thousands of distinct CDR3 sequences, 10% to 15% appearing once. All donors were healthy Caucasians. Points on this clonotype: Its antigen remains unknown.

This CDR3 comprises 13 residues. Germline-derived CDR1 and CDR2 are SEHNR and FQNEAQ (reference sequence). Trimming removed 5 bases from V and 6 bases from J, with 11 bases in between. The sample also formed part of further work on yellow fever vaccine responses in identical twins. That source adds: In identical twins, vaccine T cell responses appeared partly shared and partly individual.

This sequence was found in a woman aged 18-29 years in good health. The chain uses TRBV7-9 and TRBJ2-1; D is uncertain. The source material was PBMCs. As DNA, the CDR3 is TGTGCCAGCAGCGTACCAGGTACCAATGAGCAGTTCTTC. Translated, it gives CASSVPGTNEQFF.